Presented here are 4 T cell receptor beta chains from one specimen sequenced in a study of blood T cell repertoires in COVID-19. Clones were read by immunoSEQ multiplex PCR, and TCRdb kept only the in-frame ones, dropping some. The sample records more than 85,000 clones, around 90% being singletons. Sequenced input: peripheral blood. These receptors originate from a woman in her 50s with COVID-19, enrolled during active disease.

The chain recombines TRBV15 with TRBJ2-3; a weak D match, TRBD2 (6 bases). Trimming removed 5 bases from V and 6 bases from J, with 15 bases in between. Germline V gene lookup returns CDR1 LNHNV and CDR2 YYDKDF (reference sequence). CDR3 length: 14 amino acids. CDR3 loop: CATSRQSGVDTQYF. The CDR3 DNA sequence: TGTGCCACCAGCCGACAGTCGGGGGTCGATACGCAGTATTTT.

CDR3 in DNA: TGTGCCAGCAGCTTACGAGGGATCGGCACCGGGGAGCTGTTTTTT. Amino acids: CASSLRGIGTGELFF. The chain employs TRBV7-3 and TRBJ2-2; weak D call: TRBD2 (5 bases). Per germline, CDR1 SGHTA and CDR2 FQGTGA. This CDR3 region has 15 residues. Deletions cut 2 bases from V and 4 bases from J, with 11 bases between.

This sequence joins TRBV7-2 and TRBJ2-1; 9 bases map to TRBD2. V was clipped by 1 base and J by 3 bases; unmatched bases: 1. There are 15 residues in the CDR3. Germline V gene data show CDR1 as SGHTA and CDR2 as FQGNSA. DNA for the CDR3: TGTGCCAGCAGCTTAGAACTAGCGGGCTACAATGAGCAGTTCTTC. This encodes CASSLELAGYNEQFF.

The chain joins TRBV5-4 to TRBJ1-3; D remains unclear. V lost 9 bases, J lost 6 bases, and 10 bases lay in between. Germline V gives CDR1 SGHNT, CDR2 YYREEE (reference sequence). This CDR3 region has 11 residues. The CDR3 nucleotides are TGTGCCACACAAACAGAAAACACCATATATTTT. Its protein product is CATQTENTIYF.